These T cell receptor beta chains were read from a single sample in a study of Graves' ophthalmopathy and Graves' hyperthyroidism. One entry per CDR3 protein, called by TCRdb with MiXCR from the multiplex PCR reads. The sample comprises hundreds of thousands of distinct CDR3 sequences, 20% to 25% of which are singletons, and roughly 7.4% rests with the top ten. The sequencing input was peripheral blood. The receptor source for this set is a woman younger than 35 with stable Graves' hyperthyroidism. Some clones in this sample may be carry-over from other donors' samples. Both conserved end residues are part of each CDR3. A D gene is named only where the DNA matches it firmly. Clone size appears in some rows only: once, few, many, or a class for an expanded clone.

cdr3_nt | cdr3_aa | d_call | j_call | v_call | clone_size
TGCAGTGCTAGAGACTGGACGGAGAACACCGGGGAGCTGTTTTTT | CSARDWTENTGELFF | - | TRBJ2-2 | TRBV20-1 | few
TGTGCCAGCAGCTTACAAAAACTTTGGGCCCAAGAGACCCAGTACTTC | CASSLQKLWAQETQYF | - | TRBJ2-5 | TRBV7-2 | many
TGTGCCAGTAACCCCAGGGACAGCCGATCTGGGGCCAACGTCCTGACTTTC | CASNPRDSRSGANVLTF | TRBD1 | TRBJ2-6 | TRBV19 | few
TGTGCCAGCAGTCCCCCGGGGACTAGCGGGAGTGGATCCTACGAGCAGTACTTC | CASSPPGTSGSGSYEQYF | TRBD2 | TRBJ2-7 | TRBV28 | many
TGCGCCAGCAGCTTGGGGGCCCACTATGGCTACACCTTC | CASSLGAHYGYTF | - | TRBJ1-2 | TRBV5-1 | many
TGTGCCAGCAGTTTATCGTGGGACAGGGTGGATGGCTACACCTTC | CASSLSWDRVDGYTF | TRBD1 | TRBJ1-2 | TRBV27 | many
TGTGCCAGCAGCTTATCAGGCGGAGCAGACTACGAGCAGTACTTC | CASSLSGGADYEQYF | - | TRBJ2-7 | TRBV7-2 | many
TGTGCCAGCAGCTTAGGAGGTAGGAACGAGCAGTGCTTC | CASSLGGRNEQCF | - | TRBJ2-7 | TRBV11-2 | -
TGTGCCAGCAGCTTAGACGGGACAGGGGAGCCCACCGGGGAGCTGTTTTTT | CASSLDGTGEPTGELFF | TRBD1 | TRBJ2-2 | TRBV11-2 | few
TGTGCCAGCAGTGAGGATTGGGATGGCTACACCTTC | CASSEDWDGYTF | - | TRBJ1-2 | TRBV6-1 | -
TGTGCCAGCAGCCTCAGGTCCGCGGCTTCCACCGGGGAGCTGTTTTTT | CASSLRSAASTGELFF | - | TRBJ2-2 | TRBV9 | -
TGTGCCAGCAGCCCCAGGCCAGGGCTGGGCTATGGCTACACCTTC | CASSPRPGLGYGYTF | - | TRBJ1-2 | TRBV7-2 | -
TGTGCCAGCAGCCAAGGGCTTCAGGTGAACACTGAAGCTTTCTTT | CASSQGLQVNTEAFF | - | TRBJ1-1 | TRBV3-1 | -
TGTGCCAGTAGTATTCGGGACAGGTCCCCTGAAGCTTTCTTT | CASSIRDRSPEAFF | TRBD1 | TRBJ1-1 | TRBV19 | many
TGTGCCAGCAGCCCACATGGGGCGGGAGACTACGAGCAGTACTTC | CASSPHGAGDYEQYF | TRBD2 | TRBJ2-7 | TRBV12-3/TRBV12-4 | -
TGTGCCAGCAGCGTGCCGCAGGGGACCATGAACACTGAAGCTTTCTTT | CASSVPQGTMNTEAFF | - | TRBJ1-1 | TRBV6-2/TRBV6-3 | many
TGTGCCAGCAGCTCCCGAACCATTGGTAGTAATCAGCCCCAGCATTTT | CASSSRTIGSNQPQHF | - | TRBJ1-5 | TRBV6-1 | many
TGTGCCAGCAGCGTAAACCCGGGAGACTCCCAGCAGTACTTC | CASSVNPGDSQQYF | - | TRBJ2-7 | TRBV9 | few
TGCGCCAGCAGCCAAGAGAGTTACGGGCAAGAGACCCAGTACTTC | CASSQESYGQETQYF | - | TRBJ2-5 | TRBV4-1 | few
TGTGCCAGCAGGGGGGACACTGATCAGCCCCAGCATTTT | CASRGDTDQPQHF | - | TRBJ1-5 | TRBV6-1 | -
TGTGCCAGCAGTGATGCCGCACTAGCGGGGAAAGAGACCCAGTACTTC | CASSDAALAGKETQYF | TRBD2 | TRBJ2-5 | TRBV25-1 | -
TGTGCCAGCAGTTACTCGAGAGCGACTAGCGGGGGCCTGGCGGAGACCCAGTACTTC | CASSYSRATSGGLAETQYF | TRBD2 | TRBJ2-5 | TRBV6-2/TRBV6-3 | few
TGTGCCAGCAGTTCTCGGTACGGGGAGACCCAGTACTTC | CASSSRYGETQYF | - | TRBJ2-5 | TRBV7-2 | -
TGCAGTGCTAGGGAGGGGGGGAGCTCCTACGAGCAGTACTTC | CSAREGGSSYEQYF | - | TRBJ2-7 | TRBV20-1 | many
TGCGCCAGCAGACTGGGGGGTATAGGAAACACTGAAGCTTTCTTT | CASRLGGIGNTEAFF | - | TRBJ1-1 | TRBV5-1 | many
TGTGCCAGCAGCTCATACCGGGCAGGACAAGGGCAGTACTTC | CASSSYRAGQGQYF | - | TRBJ2-7 | TRBV7-2 | -
- | CASSTSDSRRGSPLHF | - | TRBJ1-6 | TRBV2 | many
TGTGCCAGCAGCCCGGGGGGGTCAGGGACTGAAGCTTTCTTT | CASSPGGSGTEAFF | - | TRBJ1-1 | TRBV7-3 | many
TGTGCCATCAGTCGAAACCAGGGAGCGATGAACACTGAAGCTTTCTTT | CAISRNQGAMNTEAFF | - | TRBJ1-1 | TRBV10-3 | many
TGTGCCAGCAACGACAGGCCGAACACTGAAGCTTTCTTT | CASNDRPNTEAFF | - | TRBJ1-1 | TRBV12-3/TRBV12-4 | many
TGTGCCATCCAACTCCGGGGGGCTTCGAACACTGAAGCTTTCTTT | CAIQLRGASNTEAFF | - | TRBJ1-1 | TRBV10-3 | many
TGTGCCATCAGTGAGTCGACGGTAGAGACCCAGTACTTC | CAISESTVETQYF | - | TRBJ2-5 | TRBV10-3 | many
TGTGCCACCAGCATGACAGGGCGCAATCAGCCCCAGCATTTT | CATSMTGRNQPQHF | TRBD1 | TRBJ1-5 | TRBV15 | many
TGTGCCAGCAGTTTATGGACACATAATATCGTAGCTTTCTTT | CASSLWTHNIVAFF | - | TRBJ1-1 | TRBV12-3/TRBV12-4 | few
TGCGCCAGCAGCTTCTACAGGGATCCAGGGGGCTACACCTTC | CASSFYRDPGGYTF | - | TRBJ1-2 | TRBV5-1 | few
TGCGCCAGCAGCCAAGATGGCTTTACCGGGGAGCTGTTTTTT | CASSQDGFTGELFF | - | TRBJ2-2 | TRBV4-1 | -
TGTGCCTGGAGTGTAACTAGCGGGATCCACGAGCAGTACTTC | CAWSVTSGIHEQYF | TRBD2 | TRBJ2-7 | TRBV30 | -
TGTGCCAGCAGTTACCGGGGAGTCTACGAGCAGTACTTC | CASSYRGVYEQYF | - | TRBJ2-7 | TRBV6-2/TRBV6-3 | many
TGTGCCAGCAGCTGGTTTTCAGGGTTGAACACTGAAGCTTTCTTT | CASSWFSGLNTEAFF | - | TRBJ1-1 | TRBV7-9 | many
TGTGCCAGCAGTGGGGGTTGGGGGTGGGGCACTGAAGCTTTCTTT | CASSGGWGWGTEAFF | - | TRBJ1-1 | TRBV12-3/TRBV12-4 | many
TGTGCCAGCAGGGGACAGGGAGGGAACACCGGGGAGCTGTTTTTT | CASRGQGGNTGELFF | TRBD1 | TRBJ2-2 | TRBV12-3/TRBV12-4 | many
TGTGCCAGCAGTTTATTGGACGCGTTCGAGAGTGAAGCTTTCTTT | CASSLLDAFESEAFF | - | TRBJ1-1 | TRBV28 | many
TGTGCCAGCAGCTTCGCCGGGACTACAACCGGGGAGCTGTTTTTT | CASSFAGTTTGELFF | TRBD2 | TRBJ2-2 | TRBV5-6 | -
TGTGCCTGGAGTAAGTGGGACTCTGGGGCCAACGTCCTGACTTTC | CAWSKWDSGANVLTF | - | TRBJ2-6 | TRBV30 | many
TGCAGTGCGGATTCCGGGACCAGCTCCTACGAGCAGTACTTC | CSADSGTSSYEQYF | - | TRBJ2-7 | TRBV20-1 | many
TGTGCCAGTTACGGGACAGGGTCGGATAACTATGGCTACACCTTC | CASYGTGSDNYGYTF | TRBD1 | TRBJ1-2 | TRBV19 | -
TGTGCCAGCAGAGCAGCCCCTGGGCCAAGTAACACTGAAGCTTTCTTT | CASRAAPGPSNTEAFF | - | TRBJ1-1 | TRBV12-3/TRBV12-4 | many
TGTGCCAGCAGTTCAATCTCCTACGAGCAGTACTTC | CASSSISYEQYF | - | TRBJ2-7 | TRBV12-3/TRBV12-4 | many
TGTGCCAGCAGCTTAATCCAATACGAGCAGTACTTC | CASSLIQYEQYF | - | TRBJ2-7 | TRBV7-9 | many
TGCGCCAGCAGCAGGGAGGGGGCTAGGGACACTGAAGCTTTCTTT | CASSREGARDTEAFF | TRBD1 | TRBJ1-1 | TRBV5-1 | many
TGCAGTGCTAGAGATAGGGAAAGGGGAGCCCAAGAGACCCAGTACTTC | CSARDRERGAQETQYF | - | TRBJ2-5 | TRBV20-1 | few
TGTGCCAGCACACCCTGGAACACTGAAGCTTTCTTT | CASTPWNTEAFF | - | TRBJ1-1 | TRBV11-3 | -
TGTGCCAGCAGTTACAGGATAAAGAACACTGAAGCTTTCTTT | CASSYRIKNTEAFF | - | TRBJ1-1 | TRBV2 | many
TGTGCCAGCAGTGAAGCCCGGATTACGGGCTCACCCCTCCACTTT | CASSEARITGSPLHF | - | TRBJ1-6 | TRBV2 | many
TGTGCCAGCAGAATCCACAGGGGGACTGGCTCTGGGGCCAACGTCCTGACTTTC | CASRIHRGTGSGANVLTF | TRBD1 | TRBJ2-6 | TRBV12-3/TRBV12-4 | many